This T cell receptor (beta chain) was identified during a study of CD8+CD57+ T cells in acquired aplastic anemia. The V and J ends lost 2 bases and 7 bases, in that order; junction bases with no gene match: 7. The CDR3 has 14 residues. Germline CDR1 and CDR2: MNHEY and SVGAGI. Only patients with CD8+CD57+ cell expansion on flow cytometry were chosen for sequencing. It was genomic DNA that served as the template for profiling TCR beta VDJ and CDR3. Each CDR3 protein is one row after TCRdb ran MiXCR on the reads. The sample lists under 200,000 distinct CDR3 sequences, less than 60% occurring once. The sample holds a few counts of this clonotype.

The sample comprised sorted CD4+, CD8+, or CD8+CD57+ T cells (not recorded which) from PBMCs. V is TRBV6-5 and J is TRBJ1-2, with 7 bases aligning to TRBD1. The TCR comes from a human donor with aplastic anemia. DNA of the CDR3: TGTGCCAGCAGTTACGACAGGGAGGTTCGTGGCTACACCTTC. This codes for CASSYDREVRGYTF.